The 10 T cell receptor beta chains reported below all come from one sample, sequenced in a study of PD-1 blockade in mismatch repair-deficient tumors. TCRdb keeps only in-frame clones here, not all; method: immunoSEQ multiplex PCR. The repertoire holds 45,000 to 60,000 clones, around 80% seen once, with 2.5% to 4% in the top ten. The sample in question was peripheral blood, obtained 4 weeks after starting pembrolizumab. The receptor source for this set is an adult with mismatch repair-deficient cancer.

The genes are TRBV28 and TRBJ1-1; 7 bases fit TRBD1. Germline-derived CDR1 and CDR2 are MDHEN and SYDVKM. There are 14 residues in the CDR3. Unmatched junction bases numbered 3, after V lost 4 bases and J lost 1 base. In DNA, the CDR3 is TGTGCCAGCAGTTCCGGGACAGAGAACACTGAAGCTTTCTTT. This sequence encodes CASSSGTENTEAFF. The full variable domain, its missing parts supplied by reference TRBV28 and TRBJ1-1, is DVKVTQSSRYLVKRTGEKVFLECVQDMDHENMFWYRQDPGLGLRLIYFSYDVKMKEKGDIPEGYSVSREKKERFSLILESASTNQTSMYLCASSSGTENTEAFFGQGTRLTVV.

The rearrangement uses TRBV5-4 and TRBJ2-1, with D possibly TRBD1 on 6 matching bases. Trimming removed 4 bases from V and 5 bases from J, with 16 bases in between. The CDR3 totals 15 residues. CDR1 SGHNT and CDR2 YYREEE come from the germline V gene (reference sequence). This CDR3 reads CASSVPIGGDNEQFF. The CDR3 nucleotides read TGTGCCAGCAGCGTCCCGATAGGGGGAGACAATGAGCAGTTCTTC. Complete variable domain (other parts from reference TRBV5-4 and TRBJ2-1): ETGVTQSPTHLIKTRGQQVTLRCSSQSGHNTVSWYQQALGQGPQFIFQYYREEENGRGNFPPRFSGLQFPNYSSELNVNALELDDSALYLCASSVPIGGDNEQFFGPGTRLTVL.

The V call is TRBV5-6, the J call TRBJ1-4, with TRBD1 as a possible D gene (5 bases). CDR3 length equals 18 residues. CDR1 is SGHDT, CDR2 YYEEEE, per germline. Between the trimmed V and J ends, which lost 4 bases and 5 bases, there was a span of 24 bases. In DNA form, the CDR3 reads TGTGCCAGCAGCGCCCGAAAAATTACCGGGACTACGAATGAAAAACTGTTTTTT. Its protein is CASSARKITGTTNEKLFF. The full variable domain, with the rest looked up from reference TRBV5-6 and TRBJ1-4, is DAGVTQSPTHLIKTRGQQVTLRCSPKSGHDTVSWYQQALGQGPQFIFQYYEEEERQRGNFPDRFSGHQFPNYSSELNVNALLLGDSALYLCASSARKITGTTNEKLFFGSGTQLSVL.

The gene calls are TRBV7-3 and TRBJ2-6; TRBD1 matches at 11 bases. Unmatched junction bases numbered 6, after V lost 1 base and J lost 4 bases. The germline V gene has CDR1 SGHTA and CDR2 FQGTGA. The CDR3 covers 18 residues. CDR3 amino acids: CASSLKGTGGYGANVLTF. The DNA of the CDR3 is TGTGCCAGCAGCTTAAAAGGGACAGGGGGATACGGGGCCAACGTCCTGACTTTC.

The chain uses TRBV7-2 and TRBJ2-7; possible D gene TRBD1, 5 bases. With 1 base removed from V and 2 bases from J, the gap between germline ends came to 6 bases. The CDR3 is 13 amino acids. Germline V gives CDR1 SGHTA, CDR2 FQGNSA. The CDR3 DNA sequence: TGTGCCAGCAGCTTAGTAGGGGCCTACGAGCAGTACTTC. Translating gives CASSLVGAYEQYF.

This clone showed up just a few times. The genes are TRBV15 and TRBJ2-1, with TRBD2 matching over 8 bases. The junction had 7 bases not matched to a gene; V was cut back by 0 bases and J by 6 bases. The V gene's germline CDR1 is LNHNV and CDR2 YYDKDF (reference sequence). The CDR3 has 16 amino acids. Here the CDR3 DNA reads TGTGCCACCAGCAGAGATATTAGCGGGACCCGCAATGAGCAGTTCTTC. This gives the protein CATSRDISGTRNEQFF.

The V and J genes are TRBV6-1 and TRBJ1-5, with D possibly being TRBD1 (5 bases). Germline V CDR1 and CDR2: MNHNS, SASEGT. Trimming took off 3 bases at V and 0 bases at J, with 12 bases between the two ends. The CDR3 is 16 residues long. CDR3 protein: CASSEWGLNSNQPQHF. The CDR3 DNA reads TGTGCCAGCAGTGAGTGGGGACTCAATAGCAATCAGCCCCAGCATTTT.

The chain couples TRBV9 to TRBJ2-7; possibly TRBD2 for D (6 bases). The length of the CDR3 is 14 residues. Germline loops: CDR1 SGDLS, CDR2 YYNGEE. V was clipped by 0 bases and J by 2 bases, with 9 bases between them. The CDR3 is CASSVGDSTYEQYF. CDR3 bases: TGTGCCAGCAGCGTAGGGGACTCCACCTACGAGCAGTACTTC.

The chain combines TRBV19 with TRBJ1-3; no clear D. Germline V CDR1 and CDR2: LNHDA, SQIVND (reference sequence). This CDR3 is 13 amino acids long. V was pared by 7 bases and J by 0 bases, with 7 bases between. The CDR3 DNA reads TGTGCCAGTATAGGCCTCTCTGGAAACACCATATATTTT. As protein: CASIGLSGNTIYF.

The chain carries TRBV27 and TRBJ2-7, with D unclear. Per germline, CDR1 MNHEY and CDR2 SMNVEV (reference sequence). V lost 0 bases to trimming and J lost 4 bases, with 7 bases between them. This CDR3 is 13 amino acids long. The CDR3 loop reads CASSLSMPYEQYF. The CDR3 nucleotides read TGTGCCAGCAGTTTATCGATGCCTTACGAGCAGTACTTC.